Listed below are T cell receptor beta chains from one sample, sequenced in a study of blood T cell repertoires in COVID-19. TCRdb's copy holds only in-frame clones and misses some; the assay was immunoSEQ multiplex PCR. The data show about 320,000 clones, around 85% seen once. What was sequenced was PBMCs or T cells enriched from blood (not recorded which). These receptor sequences come from a woman under 40 who had been exposed to COVID-19. Each CDR3 is given with its conserved first and last residue. The D gene is left open where the match is weak. Where a row states a size, it is once, few, many or the class of an expanded clone; other rows omit it.

d_gene	abundance	v_gene	j_gene	CDR3aa	CDR3nt
.	.	TRBV27	TRBJ1-5	CASSLSPNDKPQHF	TGTGCCAGCAGTTTATCCCCAAATGACAAGCCCCAGCATTTT
.	.	TRBV4-2	TRBJ2-2	CASSQEWGGANTGELFF	TGTGCCAGCAGCCAAGAATGGGGCGGGGCGAACACCGGGGAGCTGTTTTTT
TRBD2	.	TRBV7-2	TRBJ2-5	CASSLVAGAQETQYF	TGTGCCAGCAGCTTAGTAGCGGGGGCGCAAGAGACCCAGTACTTC
TRBD1	.	TRBV18	TRBJ1-1	CASSRARDRTNTEAFF	TGTGCCAGCTCACGCGCCCGGGACAGGACCAACACTGAAGCTTTCTTT
.	few	TRBV15	TRBJ1-2	CATSREKSGYGYTF	TGTGCCACCAGCAGAGAAAAGAGTGGCTATGGCTACACCTTC
.	.	TRBV12-3/TRBV12-4	TRBJ1-2	CASSLSGFGGYTF	TGTGCCAGCAGTTTATCAGGGTTCGGTGGCTACACCTTC
.	.	TRBV15	TRBJ1-2	CATTKGSEGGVYGYTF	TGTGCCACCACCAAGGGGTCCGAGGGAGGGGTCTATGGCTACACCTTC
.	.	TRBV25-1	TRBJ2-3	CASSEWGHPAGADTQYF	TGTGCCAGCAGTGAATGGGGGCACCCTGCCGGGGCAGATACGCAGTATTTT
.	.	TRBV4-3	TRBJ2-3	CASSQDLSGLTDTQYF	TGCGCCAGCAGCCAAGATCTATCGGGTCTCACAGATACGCAGTATTTT
.	.	TRBV5-5	TRBJ2-6	CASSSAGANVLTF	TGTGCCAGCAGTTCGGCTGGGGCCAACGTCCTGACTTTC
TRBD2	once	TRBV5-4	TRBJ2-7	CASSQTSGSSYEQYF	TGTGCCAGCAGCCAAACTAGCGGAAGCTCCTACGAGCAGTACTTC
TRBD1	.	TRBV5-6	TRBJ1-1	CASSSIQGDEAFF	TGTGCCAGCAGCTCAATTCAGGGGGATGAAGCTTTCTTT
.	.	TRBV12-3/TRBV12-4	TRBJ1-4	CASQASANEKLFF	TGTGCCAGTCAGGCGTCTGCTAATGAAAAACTGTTTTTT
.	.	TRBV30	TRBJ2-2	CAWARGVYGELFF	TGTGCCTGGGCTCGCGGGGTATACGGGGAGCTGTTTTTT
.	.	TRBV7-2	TRBJ1-5	CASSLAGLLNQPQHF	TGTGCCAGCAGCTTAGCGGGACTGCTAAATCAGCCCCAGCATTTT
.	once	TRBV2	TRBJ1-5	CASSEARINQPQHF	TGTGCCAGCAGTGAAGCGCGGATTAATCAGCCCCAGCATTTT
TRBD1	.	TRBV19	TRBJ2-7	CASSSTGAIPYEQYF	TGTGCCAGTAGTAGTACAGGGGCTATTCCCTACGAGCAGTACTTC
TRBD1	.	TRBV28	TRBJ2-7	CASSRHPGQGLYEQYF	TGTGCCAGCAGCAGACACCCGGGACAGGGATTGTACGAGCAGTACTTC
.	medium-sized	TRBV25-1	TRBJ2-3	CASSPGAGATDTQYF	TGTGCCAGCAGTCCGGGGGCGGGGGCCACAGATACGCAGTATTTT
.	.	TRBV9	TRBJ2-5	CASSSRVGETQYF	TGTGCCAGCAGCTCCAGGGTTGGTGAGACCCAGTACTTC
.	.	TRBV5-1	TRBJ2-7	CASSLEQGGGYEQYF	TGCGCCAGCAGCTTGGAGCAGGGTGGTGGCTACGAGCAGTACTTC
.	.	TRBV28	TRBJ1-1	CASSLLGVGTEAFF	TGTGCCAGCAGTTTACTGGGAGTGGGGACTGAAGCTTTCTTT
.	.	TRBV5-1	TRBJ2-2	CASSFLGHSTGELFF	TGCGCCAGCAGCTTCCTGGGACACTCCACCGGGGAGCTGTTTTTT
TRBD2	.	TRBV7-2	TRBJ2-1	CASSLTSGGHNEQFF	TGTGCCAGCAGCTTGACTAGCGGGGGTCACAATGAGCAGTTCTTC
.	.	TRBV3-1/TRBV3-2	TRBJ1-2	CASSQGAGYHYGYTF	TGTGCCAGCAGCCAAGGGGCAGGGTATCACTATGGCTACACCTTC
.	.	TRBV5-5	TRBJ1-5	CASSLVGGQPQHF	TGTGCCAGCAGCTTGGTTGGGGGCCAGCCCCAGCATTTT
TRBD1	.	TRBV13	TRBJ1-2	CASSPIPDRAIYGYTF	TGTGCCAGCAGCCCTATTCCGGACAGGGCAATCTATGGCTACACCTTC
.	few	TRBV7-2	TRBJ2-5	CASSRYARGSETQYF	TGTGCCAGCAGCCGCTACGCCCGCGGTTCGGAGACCCAGTACTTC
TRBD2	.	TRBV2	TRBJ2-2	CASRRTASGGTGELFF	TGTGCCAGCCGACGGACCGCTAGCGGGGGGACCGGGGAGCTGTTTTTT
TRBD1	.	TRBV7-2	TRBJ2-7	CASSSRQGAHEQYF	TGTGCCAGCAGCTCGCGACAGGGGGCCCACGAGCAGTACTTC
.	.	TRBV6-2/TRBV6-3	TRBJ1-1	CASSYEIQNTEAFF	TGTGCCAGCAGTTACGAGATCCAGAACACTGAAGCTTTCTTT
.	once	TRBV24-1	TRBJ1-6	CATQGRGDSPLHF	TGTGCCACCCAGGGGCGAGGGGATTCACCCCTCCACTTT
TRBD2	.	TRBV5-4	TRBJ2-2	CASSFIRGGLDTGELFF	TGTGCCAGCAGCTTCATCCGGGGGGGCCTCGACACCGGGGAGCTGTTTTTT
.	.	TRBV4-2	TRBJ1-2	CASSQDVGVNGYTF	TGTGCCAGCAGCCAAGATGTCGGGGTTAATGGCTACACCTTC
.	.	TRBV7-9	TRBJ1-1	CASSTGGTEAFF	TGTGCCAGCAGCACGGGAGGGACTGAAGCTTTCTTT
TRBD2	.	TRBV6-5	TRBJ2-7	CASPGLAGVWEQYF	TGTGCCAGCCCAGGACTAGCGGGAGTCTGGGAGCAGTACTTC
TRBD2	few	TRBV28	TRBJ2-3	CASSLLAGGSDTQYF	TGTGCCAGCAGTTTACTAGCGGGGGGTTCAGATACGCAGTATTTT
TRBD2	.	TRBV3-1/TRBV3-2	TRBJ2-5	CASSASAGEETQYF	TGTGCCAGCAGCGCCTCAGCGGGAGAAGAGACCCAGTACTTC
.	once	TRBV28	TRBJ2-7	CASSWSQGFEQYF	TGTGCCAGCAGTTGGAGCCAGGGGTTCGAGCAGTACTTC
TRBD2	.	TRBV7-6	TRBJ2-3	CASSLEPSGTQYF	TGTGCCAGCAGCTTAGAGCCTAGCGGGACGCAGTATTTT
TRBD1	.	TRBV2	TRBJ1-1	CASNGDRKAFF	TGTGCCAGCAACGGGGACAGGAAAGCTTTCTTT
.	.	TRBV4-2	TRBJ1-1	CASSQAILRNTEAFF	TGTGCCAGCAGCCAAGCAATTTTGCGGAACACTGAAGCTTTCTTT
.	.	TRBV12-5	TRBJ2-7	CASGLDPGGGVTYEQYF	TGTGCTAGTGGTTTGGACCCCGGAGGGGGGGTTACCTACGAGCAGTACTTC
TRBD2	once	TRBV9	TRBJ2-1	CASSEGTSGGQDEQFF	TGTGCCAGCAGCGAGGGGACTAGCGGGGGCCAGGATGAGCAGTTCTTC
.	.	TRBV5-1	TRBJ1-1	CASSLAGAQGTEAFF	TGCGCCAGCAGCTTGGCAGGGGCTCAGGGGACTGAAGCTTTCTTT
.	.	TRBV11-2	TRBJ1-1	CASSLAGIVTEAFF	TGTGCCAGCAGCTTAGCAGGGATCGTCACTGAAGCTTTCTTT